This entry concerns a single TCR beta chain. Its antigen remains unknown. The table came from immunoSEQ multiplex PCR; TCRdb's copy has only in-frame clones and leaves some out. The repertoire holds under 85,000 clones, with 87% as singletons. This entry comes from a study of OX40 agonist ivuxolimab in advanced cancers. Overall study context: Earlier anti-PD-1, anti-PD-L1 or anti-CTLA-4 therapy was permitted; 35% to 50% had received some.

Study-level results: Relative to CD4+, CD8+ T cells held more expanded clones on average.

V was clipped by 4 bases and J by 3 bases; unmatched bases: 4. Germline CDR1 reads SGHRS; CDR2 reads YFSETQ. This CDR3 is 15 amino acids long. This specimen consisted of CD4+ or CD8+ T cells sorted from blood, obtained in a trial of the OX40 agonist ivuxolimab. This TCR was sampled from an adult with an advanced solid tumor such as melanoma, head and neck, liver or kidney cancer. The chain links TRBV5-1 to TRBJ1-4; the match to TRBD1 covers 9 bases. The CDR3 loop reads CASSPDRGANEKLFF. In DNA form, the CDR3 reads TGCGCCAGCAGCCCGGACAGGGGAGCTAATGAAAAACTGTTTTTT.